Each of the 27 T cell receptor beta chains below was sequenced from the same sample in a study of shared clonotypes between healthy human individuals. Only in-frame clones appear in the TCRdb table, and some are missing; sequencing was by immunoSEQ multiplex PCR. This table holds 2 million to 2.5 million clones, approximately 95% found once. The sample was naive CD4+ T cells from PBMCs. Subset given: CD45RA+ positively selected. All receptors come from a man younger than 35 in good health. Some clones in this sample may be carry-over from other donors' samples.

The rearrangement links TRBV28 to TRBJ1-2, with 10 bases lining up with TRBD1. The V and J ends lost 6 bases and 7 bases, in that order; junction bases with no gene match: 14. Germline loops: CDR1 MDHEN, CDR2 SYDVKM. The CDR3 loop spans 16 amino acids. CDR3 protein: CASSSTGGAVSGGYTF. The DNA of the CDR3 is TGTGCCAGCAGCTCGACAGGGGGCGCGGTCTCAGGTGGCTACACCTTC.

The V gene is TRBV5-1, the J gene TRBJ2-3; D remains ambiguous. V was pared by 9 bases and J by 0 bases, with 14 bases between. The CDR3 has 14 amino acids. CDR1 and CDR2 from the germline V gene are SGHRS and YFSETQ. The CDR3 sequence: CATRLSSSTDTQYF. In DNA form, the CDR3 reads TGCGCCACCCGGTTGTCATCTAGCACAGATACGCAGTATTTT.

In its sample, this clone was seen once. V usage is TRBV5-4 and J usage is TRBJ2-1; D ambiguous. The CDR3 totals 15 residues. Deletions cut 3 bases from V and 5 bases from J, with 15 bases between. Germline V gene data show CDR1 as SGHNT and CDR2 as YYREEE (reference sequence). CDR3 DNA: TGTGCCAGCAGCTCTGACCCAAACCCAAACAATGAGCAGTTCTTC. Its translation is CASSSDPNPNNEQFF.

This clone was counted only a few times. This chain joins TRBV11-2 and TRBJ1-1; D unclear. V dropped 3 bases and J dropped 7 bases, with 6 bases sitting between them. Germline loops: CDR1 SGHAT, CDR2 FQNNGV. The CDR3 has 11 amino acids. In DNA form, the CDR3 reads TGTGCCAGCAGCTTTTACCTTGAAGCTTTCTTT. Amino acid sequence: CASSFYLEAFF.

The rearrangement links TRBV29-1 to TRBJ2-5; 8 nucleotides align to TRBD2. The V gene's germline CDR1 is SQVTM and CDR2 ANQGSEA. The CDR3 has 16 amino acids. V was clipped by 6 bases and J by 2 bases; unmatched bases: 14. The CDR3 nucleotides are TGCAGCGTATCTCACGGGAGGGATCTAACTCAAGAGACCCAGTACTTC. This translates into CSVSHGRDLTQETQYF.

J is TRBJ1-5 and V is TRBV6-6; the D gene is possibly TRBD1 (6 bases). The germline V gene encodes CDR1 MNHNY and CDR2 SVGAGI (reference sequence). The length of the CDR3 is 15 residues. Trimming left V 5 bases short and J 4 bases short, with 15 bases between. This CDR3 reads CASSPEDRWNQPQHF. The CDR3 DNA reads as TGTGCCAGCAGTCCCGAGGACAGATGGAATCAGCCCCAGCATTTT.

The chain employs TRBV29-1 and TRBJ2-1; 7 nucleotides align to TRBD2. This CDR3 is 12 amino acids long. Germline V gene sequence: CDR1 SQVTM, CDR2 ANQGSEA. Unmatched junction bases numbered 2, after V lost 7 bases and J lost 2 bases. The CDR3 DNA sequence: TGCAGCGGGGCGGGGGCCTACAATGAGCAGTTCTTC. Protein product: CSGAGAYNEQFF.

J is TRBJ2-7 and V is TRBV7-2; 12 positions agree with TRBD1. The CDR3 loop spans 17 amino acids. From germline, CDR1 is SGHTA and CDR2 FQGNSA. V trimming: 0 bases; J trimming: 6 bases; junction bases outside the gene matches: 9. The DNA for the CDR3 is TGTGCCAGCAGCTTAGCATTCGGGGGGGACAGGGGGCCCGAGCAGTACTTC. Amino acid sequence: CASSLAFGGDRGPEQYF. Together with reference TRBV7-2 and TRBJ2-7, the CDR3 gives the full variable domain: GAGVSQSPSNKVTEKGKDVELRCDPISGHTALYWYRQSLGQGLEFLIYFQGNSAPDKSGLPSDRFSAERTGGSVSTLTIQRTQQEDSAVYLCASSLAFGGDRGPEQYFGPGTRLTVT.

This chain connects TRBV28 to TRBJ2-7; TRBD1 is a possible D gene (6 bases). Trimming cost V 7 bases and J 2 bases, with 15 bases left between them. The CDR3 totals 14 residues. CDR1 MDHEN and CDR2 SYDVKM come from the germline V gene. CDR3 residues: CASTQHGTTYEQYF. The CDR3 DNA reads TGTGCCAGCACTCAACACGGGACAACCTACGAGCAGTACTTC.

The chain recombines TRBV9 with TRBJ2-2; tentatively, D is TRBD1 or TRBD2 (7 bases each). The CDR3 has 15 amino acids. Trimming took off 6 bases at V and 4 bases at J, with 16 bases between the two ends. Germline values: CDR1 SGDLS, CDR2 YYNGEE. CDR3 DNA: TGTGCCAGCACTCGGGGGGACAGAGTCACCGGGGAGCTGTTTTTT. Translated, it gives CASTRGDRVTGELFF.

The chain couples TRBV28 to TRBJ2-2; D could derive from TRBD1 or TRBD2 (6 bases each). CDR1 is MDHEN, CDR2 SYDVKM, per germline. V lost 3 bases and J lost 5, with 25 bases in between. This CDR3 is 19 amino acids long. CDR3 loop: CASSLPSTRLGGRTGELFF. The CDR3 DNA sequence: TGTGCCAGCAGTTTGCCCTCAACACGACTAGGGGGGAGAACCGGGGAGCTGTTTTTT.

The chain employs TRBV5-1 and TRBJ2-1, with 7 bases aligning to TRBD2. This CDR3 region has 15 residues. Germline V CDR1 and CDR2: SGHRS, YFSETQ. With V trimmed by 2 bases and J by 6 bases, 8 bases remained unmatched. CDR3 sequence reads: CASSLMTSRTNEQFF. The CDR3 DNA follows: TGCGCCAGCAGCTTAATGACTAGCCGCACCAATGAGCAGTTCTTC.

The chain links TRBV7-2 to TRBJ2-7, with 9 bases aligning to TRBD1. CDR3 length equals 14 residues. Looked up from germline, CDR1 is SGHTA and CDR2 is FQGNSA. J gave up 6 bases and V 5 bases, and 8 bases lay outside the gene matches. The CDR3 protein is CASSRPGTGFEQYF. CDR3 coding DNA: TGTGCCAGCAGCCGTCCCGGGACAGGGTTCGAGCAGTACTTC.

This chain connects TRBV11-3 to TRBJ2-2; D is perhaps TRBD1 (6 bases). Germline CDR1 is SGHNT and CDR2 is YENEEA. The CDR3 contains 12 residues. V was pared by 5 bases and J by 8 bases, with 9 bases between. The CDR3 here is CASSVTGGELFF. The CDR3 coding sequence is TGTGCCAGCAGCGTCACAGGGGGGGAGCTGTTTTTT. Full variable domain (missing parts from reference TRBV11-3 and TRBJ2-2): EAGVVQSPRYKIIEKKQPVAFWCNPISGHNTLYWYLQNLGQGPELLIRYENEEAVDDSQLPKDRFSAERLKGVDSTLKIQPAELGDSAVYLCASSVTGGELFFGEGSRLTVL.

This chain uses TRBV19 with TRBJ1-2; D possibly corresponds to TRBD1 (6 bases). The CDR3 extends over 15 amino acids. Trimming left V 6 bases short and J 3 bases short, with 17 bases between. CDR1 is LNHDA and CDR2 is SQIVND in the germline V gene (reference sequence). The CDR3 coding sequence is TGTGCCAGTAGCATTTTGGACAGCGCCTACTATGGCTACACCTTC. Its protein product is CASSILDSAYYGYTF.

Of note for this clone: Other DNA sequences in the sample encode the same CDR3. The chain couples TRBV5-1 to TRBJ1-1, with D possibly matching TRBD1 (6 bases). This CDR3 is 14 amino acids long. The germline V gene has CDR1 SGHRS and CDR2 YFSETQ. V dropped 3 bases and J dropped 5 bases, with 14 bases sitting between them. CDR3 DNA: TGCGCCAGCAGCTCCCAAGGGGGTGAAACTGAAGCTTTCTTT. It encodes CASSSQGGETEAFF.

The chain joins TRBV7-2 to TRBJ1-2; 7 bases fit TRBD1. CDR1 is SGHTA, CDR2 FQGNSA, per germline. The CDR3 is 15 residues long. V lost 4 bases, J lost 0 bases, and 5 bases stayed unmatched. Here the CDR3 reads CASSSGQPTNYGYTF. CDR3 DNA sequence: TGTGCCAGCAGCTCGGGACAGCCAACTAACTATGGCTACACCTTC.

The CDR3 nucleotides are TGTGCCAGCAGCTTAGAGTCCCACATTCAGTACTTC. Translating gives CASSLESHIQYF. The rearrangement links TRBV7-8 to TRBJ2-4; the D is unclear. Per germline, CDR1 SGHVS and CDR2 FQNEAQ. Trimming took off 1 base at V and 8 bases at J, with 6 bases between the two ends. This CDR3 spans 12 amino acids. The whole variable domain, remainder taken from reference TRBV7-8 and TRBJ2-4, is GAGVSQSPRYKVAKRGQDVALRCDPISGHVSLFWYQQALGQGPEFLTYFQNEAQLDKSGLPSDRFFAERPEGSVSTLKIQRTQQEDSAVYLCASSLESHIQYFGAGTRLSVL.

This sequence joins TRBV7-9 and TRBJ2-1; TRBD1 aligns across 9 bases. The CDR3 runs to 16 residues. Trimming at V came to 1 base and at J to 6 bases, leaving 7 bases not matched to a gene. The germline V gene encodes CDR1 SEHNR and CDR2 FQNEAQ (reference sequence). The CDR3 loop reads CASSLDGDRVGNEQFF. The CDR3, as DNA: TGTGCCAGCAGCTTAGATGGGGACAGGGTAGGCAATGAGCAGTTCTTC.

V gene TRBV28 combines with J gene TRBJ1-2, with 7 nucleotides matching TRBD1. The germline V gene encodes CDR1 MDHEN and CDR2 SYDVKM. Trimming removed 3 bases from V and 4 bases from J; junction bases left unmatched: 8. There are 15 residues in the CDR3. CDR3 sequence reads: CASSFRGTVIYGYTF. DNA for the CDR3: TGTGCCAGCAGTTTTAGGGGGACAGTGATCTATGGCTACACCTTC.

The rearrangement links TRBV6-5 to TRBJ1-2; no clear D gene. The ends were cut back, 4 bases at V and 3 bases at J, with 9 bases in the middle. The CDR3 length is 13 residues. Germline CDR1 is MNHEY and CDR2 is SVGAGI. DNA for the CDR3: TGTGCCAGCAGTTCGACTTTTTACTATGGCTACACCTTC. This codes for CASSSTFYYGYTF.

The J gene is TRBJ2-3, the V gene TRBV6-1; perhaps TRBD2 as D (6 bases). V shed 2 bases and J shed 8 bases, with 14 bases lying between them. The CDR3 runs 14 residues. Germline V gene lookup returns CDR1 MNHNS and CDR2 SASEGT. The CDR3 sequence: CASSELEGQVTQYF. For the CDR3, the DNA is TGTGCCAGCAGTGAATTGGAGGGCCAGGTTACGCAGTATTTT.

This CDR3 reads CASSPRAGQPNYGYTF. The CDR3, as DNA: TGTGCCAGCTCACCACGGGCAGGGCAGCCCAACTATGGCTACACCTTC. The gene calls are TRBV18 and TRBJ1-2, with TRBD1 as a possible D gene (5 bases). This CDR3 spans 16 amino acids. The germline V and J ends were trimmed by 1 base and 2 bases, with 14 bases remaining between them. CDR1 KGHSH and CDR2 LQKENI come from the germline V gene.

The chain joins TRBV7-3 to TRBJ2-1; 10 nucleotides align to TRBD2. The ends lost 5 bases at V and 4 bases at J; junction bases unmatched: 5. The CDR3 loop spans 15 amino acids. Germline lookup yields CDR1 SGHTA and CDR2 FQGTGA. The CDR3 spells CASSPGTSVYNEQFF. CDR3 bases: TGTGCCAGCAGCCCCGGGACTAGCGTTTACAATGAGCAGTTCTTC.

The CDR3 nucleotides read TGTGCCAGCAGCTTGGAGCCGGGACAAGCCCAGCATTTT. Translated: CASSLEPGQAQHF. The chain couples TRBV5-6 to TRBJ1-5; D might be TRBD1 (6 bases). V lost 0 bases and J lost 11, with 12 bases in between. From germline, CDR1 is SGHDT and CDR2 YYEEEE. The CDR3 totals 13 residues.

This rearrangement joins TRBV18 to TRBJ1-4, with TRBD1 matching 9 bases. The length of the CDR3 is 16 residues. Germline V lookup: CDR1 KGHSH, CDR2 LQKENI. V dropped 6 bases and J dropped 3; count of bases not matched to a gene: 8. CDR3 DNA: TGTGCCAGCTCCCGAGGACAGGGGCGTTCTAATGAAAAACTGTTTTTT. Its protein is CASSRGQGRSNEKLFF.

This clone was observed a single time. The CDR3 is CASSSRGRGRLDTQYF. In DNA, the CDR3 is TGTGCCAGCAGCTCACGGGGCAGGGGACGTCTAGATACGCAGTATTTT. V usage is TRBV5-4 and J usage is TRBJ2-3; a weak D match, TRBD1 (6 bases). This CDR3 has 16 amino acids. Germline values: CDR1 SGHNT, CDR2 YYREEE (reference sequence). The germline V and J ends were trimmed by 3 bases and 5 bases, with 19 bases remaining between them. The full variable domain, rest sourced from reference TRBV5-4 and TRBJ2-3, is ETGVTQSPTHLIKTRGQQVTLRCSSQSGHNTVSWYQQALGQGPQFIFQYYREEENGRGNFPPRFSGLQFPNYSSELNVNALELDDSALYLCASSSRGRGRLDTQYFGPGTRLTVL.